Presented here are 14 T cell receptor beta chains from one specimen sequenced in a study of blood T cell repertoires in COVID-19. This table comes from immunoSEQ multiplex PCR, and its TCRdb copy is limited to in-frame clones, with some not included. The sample holds over 90,000 clones, around 84% seen once. The material sequenced was peripheral blood. All receptors come from a woman in her sixties or seventies in a cohort sampled during active or convalescent COVID-19.

This clone was detected only once. The gene calls are TRBV12-3 or TRBV12-4 and TRBJ2-2, with no clear D. There are 12 residues in the CDR3. V was pared by 8 bases and J by 5 bases, with 9 bases between. The CDR3 loop reads CASGTETGELFF. CDR3 nucleotides: TGTGCCAGCGGCACAGAGACCGGGGAGCTGTTTTTT.

The count of this clone is one. The sample holds other DNA sequences that translate to the same CDR3. V gene TRBV12-5 combines with J gene TRBJ2-3, with 10 bases identical to TRBD2. The CDR3 length is 16 residues. Germline V gene data show CDR1 as LGHNT and CDR2 as FRNRAP. V lost 6 bases and J lost 5; bases outside the gene matches: 11. The CDR3 region has the DNA TGTGCTAGTGGGCCAAGCGGGGGGGCGGGAGGAGATACGCAGTATTTT. Translation: CASGPSGGAGGDTQYF.

The chain carries TRBV5-4 and TRBJ2-2; TRBD1 agrees at 8 bases. The CDR3 sequence is 16 residues long. Germline V gives CDR1 SGHNT, CDR2 YYREEE (reference sequence). V trimming: 0 bases; J trimming: 1 base; junction bases outside the gene matches: 2. CDR3 loop: CASSLGQGRNTGELFF. CDR3 nucleotides: TGTGCCAGCAGCTTGGGACAGGGGAGGAACACCGGGGAGCTGTTTTTT.

V is TRBV5-4 and J is TRBJ1-1, with 7 bases matching TRBD1. The V gene's germline CDR1 is SGHNT and CDR2 YYREEE (reference sequence). This CDR3 contains 15 residues. The trim removed 3 bases at V and 6 bases at J, leaving 11 bases unmatched. The CDR3 nucleotides read TGTGCCAGCAGCTCACCAGGGGGTCCGAAGGCTGAAGCTTTCTTT. It translates to CASSSPGGPKAEAFF.

The chain joins TRBV9 to TRBJ2-4; D is perhaps TRBD1 (6 bases). Germline CDR1 and CDR2: SGDLS and YYNGEE. V lost 0 bases and J lost 8, with 12 bases in between. The length of the CDR3 is 14 residues. DNA for the CDR3: TGTGCCAGCAGCGTAGGAGGGGGAGCGGACATTCAGTACTTC. Translation gives CASSVGGGADIQYF.

The chain has TRBV10-1 and TRBJ2-3; TRBD2 aligns across 14 bases. Germline CDR1 and CDR2: WNHNN and SYGVQD (reference sequence). The length of the CDR3 is 14 residues. The J segment lost 9 bases and the V segment lost 6 bases, leaving 5 bases of the junction unmatched. CDR3 sequence: CASSSGLAGDTQYF. As DNA, the CDR3 is TGCGCCAGCAGCTCGGGACTAGCGGGAGACACGCAGTATTTT.

The chain employs TRBV10-2 and TRBJ1-1, with D maybe TRBD1 (6 bases). V lost 0 bases to trimming and J lost 8 bases, with 16 bases between them. This CDR3 region has 15 residues. Germline V gene data show CDR1 as WSHSY and CDR2 as SAAADI. The CDR3 here is CASSESRGRGFEAFF. The CDR3 nucleotides read TGCGCCAGCAGTGAGTCGCGGGGGAGGGGGTTCGAAGCTTTCTTT.

The V and J genes are TRBV2 and TRBJ2-2; D may be TRBD1 (6 bases). Germline V lookup: CDR1 SNHLY, CDR2 FYNNEI. The V end was cut by 6 bases, the J end by 8 bases, with 7 bases between. This CDR3 is 11 amino acids long. CDR3 bases: TGTGCCAGCAGACAGGGTGGGGAGCTGTTTTTT. This sequence encodes CASRQGGELFF.

This clone was recorded a few times. V is TRBV5-4 and J is TRBJ2-5, with 9 positions matching TRBD1. Germline V CDR1 and CDR2: SGHNT, YYREEE (reference sequence). CDR3 length: 17 amino acids. The J segment lost 2 bases and the V segment lost 0 bases, leaving 8 bases of the junction unmatched. The CDR3 is CASSLAPGQGSQETQYF. CDR3 bases: TGTGCCAGCAGCTTGGCGCCCGGACAGGGGTCACAAGAGACCCAGTACTTC.

This sequence joins TRBV4-2 and TRBJ2-3, with TRBD2 matching 7 bases. Looked up from germline, CDR1 is LGHNA and CDR2 is YNFKEQ. The V segment lost 0 bases and the J segment 0 bases; nucleotides outside the gene matches: 3. The length of the CDR3 is 16 residues. CDR3 amino acids: CASSQEWGGSTDTQYF. The CDR3 coding sequence is TGTGCCAGCAGCCAAGAATGGGGGGGAAGCACAGATACGCAGTATTTT.

V is TRBV5-1 and J is TRBJ2-7; TRBD2 matches at 13 bases. The CDR3 totals 17 residues. Germline V gives CDR1 SGHRS, CDR2 YFSETQ. V dropped 2 bases and J dropped 4; count of bases not matched to a gene: 9. CDR3 region: CASSFGGTSGILYEQYF. The CDR3 nucleotides read TGCGCCAGCAGCTTTGGCGGGACTAGCGGGATCCTTTACGAGCAGTACTTC.

J is TRBJ2-7 and V is TRBV4-1; D gene unclear. Germline V gene data show CDR1 as MGHRA and CDR2 as YSYEKL. The CDR3 spans 15 residues. The germline V and J ends were trimmed by 1 base and 5 bases, with 15 bases remaining between them. In DNA form, the CDR3 reads TGCGCCAGCAGCCAAGGAGGTTCGTGGTCCCACGAGCAGTACTTC. Translated, it gives CASSQGGSWSHEQYF.

The chain couples TRBV5-6 to TRBJ2-5, with 7 bases aligning to TRBD1. J gave up 5 bases and V 3 bases, and 7 bases lay outside the gene matches. The germline gives CDR1 SGHDT, CDR2 YYEEEE. There are 14 residues in the CDR3. The CDR3 is CASSYTDRAETQYF. The CDR3 region has the DNA TGTGCCAGCAGCTATACAGACAGGGCCGAGACCCAGTACTTC. Full variable domain (rest looked up from reference TRBV5-6 and TRBJ2-5): DAGVTQSPTHLIKTRGQQVTLRCSPKSGHDTVSWYQQALGQGPQFIFQYYEEEERQRGNFPDRFSGHQFPNYSSELNVNALLLGDSALYLCASSYTDRAETQYFGPGTRLLVL.

This chain uses TRBV19 with TRBJ1-5, with D tentatively TRBD1 (5 bases). Trimming removed 5 bases from V and 6 bases from J, with 11 bases in between. Germline values: CDR1 LNHDA, CDR2 SQIVND (reference sequence). This CDR3 contains 13 residues. The CDR3 spells CASSFGGSQPQHF. The CDR3 nucleotides read TGTGCCAGTAGTTTCGGGGGGTCTCAGCCCCAGCATTTT.